Here is one T cell receptor (beta chain) with its context. Its antigen is still unknown. The data belong to a study of cytomegalovirus exposure and HLA in healthy donors. Points from the study as a whole: Donors belonging to an Asian-associated ancestry cluster reportedly showed fewer N-insertions in productive TCRs than the roughly 670-donor mean, according to what a later analysis found. Associated with cytomegalovirus, according to the listing, were about 160 TCR beta chains. Relative to equally common others, HLA-associated TCR beta chains showed greater clonal expansion in a later analysis.

The V gene end was trimmed by 6 bases and the J gene end by 3 bases; junction bases not matched to a gene: 4. The CDR3 has 13 residues. Germline V gene data show CDR1 as MNHEY and CDR2 as SVGAGI. 13 Jbeta primers and 60 Vbeta primers were used for the PCR. Clones were sequenced by immunoSEQ multiplex PCR, and TCRdb holds only the in-frame ones, with some missing. The sample shows more than 150,000 clones, 82% of them seen only once. The sample taken for sequencing was PBMCs. The chain employs TRBV6-5 and TRBJ1-2, with 7 bases identical to TRBD1. The source is a man aged 35 to 55 in good health and CMV-seronegative. CDR3 in DNA: TGTGCCAGCAGACCGGGACAGTACTATGGCTACACCTTC. This encodes CASRPGQYYGYTF.